The 27 T cell receptor beta chains below all came from one sample that was sequenced in a study of T cells in Graves' hyperthyroidism and ophthalmopathy. TCR beta CDR3 region amplification was performed from RNA transcripts. The HTBI primer set was used in a first-round RT-PCR of the TCR CDR3. A single record per CDR3 protein comes from TCRdb applying MiXCR to the multiplex PCR reads. The sample has roughly 530,000 distinct CDR3 sequences, 17% seen once. The specimen sequenced was blood. These receptors all come from a young woman with Graves' ophthalmopathy.

In this sample, this clonotype turned up a few times. CDR3 sequence (DNA): TGTGCCAGCTCACCACAGCCTCTAGGAGCAGATACGCAGTATTTT. As protein: CASSPQPLGADTQYF. This rearrangement joins TRBV18 to TRBJ2-3; D is undetermined. Germline CDR1 and CDR2: KGHSH and LQKENI. V lost 1 base and J lost 4, with 12 bases in between. The CDR3 runs 15 residues.

The chain couples TRBV24-1 to TRBJ1-2, with TRBD1 matching 12 bases. Looked up from germline, CDR1 is KGHDR and CDR2 is SFDVKD. Trimming at V came to 5 bases and at J to 4 bases, leaving 13 bases not matched to a gene. The CDR3 totals 18 residues. The CDR3 region is CATSASPGTGGLVYGYTF. The CDR3 DNA sequence: TGTGCCACCAGTGCCAGTCCCGGGACAGGGGGCCTAGTCTATGGCTACACCTTC.

This clonotype was found many times. The chain's CDR3 is CASSLGGGAGYEQYF. The CDR3 bases are TGTGCCAGCAGCTTAGGAGGGGGAGCGGGCTACGAGCAGTACTTC. This chain connects TRBV11-2 to TRBJ2-7; D assignment may be TRBD1 or TRBD2 (6 bases each). The V and J ends lost 1 base and 3 bases respectively, with 13 bases between them. CDR1 is SGHAT and CDR2 is FQNNGV in the germline V gene. This CDR3 is 15 amino acids long. The full variable domain, completed using reference TRBV11-2 and TRBJ2-7, is EAGVAQSPRYKIIEKRQSVAFWCNPISGHATLYWYQQILGQGPKLLIQFQNNGVVDDSQLPKDRFSAERLKGVDSTLKIQPAKLEDSAVYLCASSLGGGAGYEQYFGPGTRLTVT.

In this sample, this clonotype turned up many times. One junction end disagrees with the germline gene, perhaps due to a read error. The rearrangement uses TRBV3-1 and TRBJ2-5; D may be TRBD1 or TRBD2 (5 bases each). Germline V CDR1 and CDR2: LGHDT, YNNKEL (reference sequence). CDR3 length equals 13 residues. Here the CDR3 reads CASSQQPQGPPVF. The CDR3, as DNA: TGTGCCAGCAGCCAACAACCTCAGGGACCTCCAGTCTTC.

This clonotype was picked up a small number of times. V gene TRBV5-1 combines with J gene TRBJ2-5; 9 bases agree with TRBD2. The CDR3 is 16 amino acids. Germline CDR1 reads SGHRS; CDR2 reads YFSETQ. Germline trimming cut 4 bases from V and 1 base from J; bases unmatched to any gene: 8. CDR3 sequence (DNA): TGCGCCAGCAGCGTTGGACTAGCGAGTTTCCAAGAGACCCAGTACTTC. Protein product: CASSVGLASFQETQYF.

This sequence joins TRBV5-4 and TRBJ2-5; D remains unclear. This CDR3 is 15 amino acids long. Trimming stripped 0 bases from V and 1 base from J, with 10 bases between. Germline V CDR1 and CDR2: SGHNT, YYREEE (reference sequence). The CDR3 loop reads CASSLVPSSQETQYF. The CDR3, as DNA: TGTGCCAGCAGCTTGGTCCCCTCTAGCCAAGAGACCCAGTACTTC. Based on the CDR3 plus reference TRBV5-4 and TRBJ2-5, the full variable domain is ETGVTQSPTHLIKTRGQQVTLRCSSQSGHNTVSWYQQALGQGPQFIFQYYREEENGRGNFPPRFSGLQFPNYSSELNVNALELDDSALYLCASSLVPSSQETQYFGPGTRLLVL.

This clonotype has ten or more counts. This CDR3 is CASSFPIRRGIYEQYF. CDR3 bases: TGTGCCAGCAGTTTCCCCATCCGCAGGGGGATTTACGAGCAGTACTTC. The V gene is TRBV28, the J gene TRBJ2-7; 7 bases are shared with TRBD1. Trimming took 3 bases from V and 4 from J; bases not matched to a gene: 12. Germline V CDR1 and CDR2: MDHEN, SYDVKM. The length of the CDR3 is 16 residues.

This clonotype was observed at least ten times. This chain connects TRBV6-2 or TRBV6-3 to TRBJ2-1; D could derive from TRBD1 or TRBD2 (5 bases each). CDR3 size: 19 residues. V was pared by 5 bases and J by 4 bases, with 27 bases between. The germline V gene encodes CDR1 MNHEY and CDR2 SVGEGT. CDR3 protein: CASSEEGVLYGTYYNEQFF. As DNA, the CDR3 is TGTGCCAGCAGTGAGGAAGGGGTCCTTTACGGGACCTATTACAATGAGCAGTTCTTC.

This clonotype was counted many times. V usage is TRBV5-1 and J usage is TRBJ2-3; a weak D match, TRBD2 (6 bases). The CDR3 consists of 14 residues. CDR1 SGHRS and CDR2 YFSETQ come from the germline V gene. V dropped 8 bases and J dropped 0 bases, with 13 bases sitting between them. The CDR3 DNA is TGCGCCAGTAATACCGGGACTAGCACAGATACGCAGTATTTT. Amino acids: CASNTGTSTDTQYF.

This clonotype occurred a few times. A read error may explain this, as a much larger clone is one base away. The chain joins TRBV7-2 to TRBJ2-4; D is possibly TRBD1 (6 bases). This CDR3 has 15 amino acids. Germline V gene data show CDR1 as SGHTA and CDR2 as FQGNSA. The V and J ends lost 5 bases and 0 bases respectively, with 11 bases between them. The CDR3 spells CASSRDTLAKNIQYF. The CDR3 region has the DNA TGTGCCAGCAGCCGGGACACCCTAGCCAAAAACATTCAGTACTTC.

This clonotype was detected many times. The gene calls are TRBV6-1 and TRBJ1-6, with a weak D call TRBD1 (5 bases). Germline V CDR1 and CDR2: MNHNS, SASEGT. The germline V and J ends were trimmed by 1 base and 5 bases, with 6 bases remaining between them. CDR3 length: 14 residues. CDR3 sequence (DNA): TGTGCCAGCAGTGAAGGCAGGGATAATTCACCCCTCCACTTT. This translates into CASSEGRDNSPLHF.

The chain couples TRBV6-1 to TRBJ1-1; D is undetermined. The CDR3 covers 15 residues. The V and J ends lost 6 bases and 3 bases respectively, with 17 bases between them. From germline, CDR1 is MNHNS and CDR2 SASEGT. The CDR3 nucleotides read TGTGCCAGCAGAGTGAAGTGGATTGAGGACACTGAAGCTTTCTTT. This codes for CASRVKWIEDTEAFF.

This clonotype has at least ten counts. The rearrangement uses TRBV6-1 and TRBJ2-7; a weak D match, TRBD1 (6 bases). The ends were cut back, 5 bases at V and 3 bases at J, with 14 bases in the middle. CDR3 length equals 14 residues. CDR1 is MNHNS, CDR2 SASEGT, per germline. This chain's CDR3 is CASSLQGSVYEQYF. The CDR3 DNA is TGTGCCAGCAGTCTTCAGGGGTCCGTCTACGAGCAGTACTTC.

The rearrangement joins TRBV27 to TRBJ1-6; D ambiguous. Germline lookup yields CDR1 MNHEY and CDR2 SMNVEV (reference sequence). Trimming removed 5 bases at V and 7 bases at J, with 12 bases between. This CDR3 spans 14 amino acids. This CDR3 reads CASSLGLENSPLHF. CDR3 nucleotide sequence: TGTGCCAGCAGTCTAGGGCTGGAGAATTCACCCCTCCACTTT.

This clonotype has ten or more counts. The CDR3 spells CASRSGITYNEQFF. DNA of the CDR3: TGTGCCAGCCGGAGCGGAATTACCTACAATGAGCAGTTCTTC. The V and J genes are TRBV12-3 or TRBV12-4 and TRBJ2-1, with TRBD2 as a possible D gene (5 bases). The CDR3 contains 14 residues. V lost 8 bases, J lost 2 bases, and 13 bases lay in between.

V usage is TRBV4-2 and J usage is TRBJ2-1; 10 bases map to TRBD2. The CDR3 extends over 15 amino acids. The junction had 8 bases not matched to a gene; V was cut back by 0 bases and J by 12 bases. Germline V CDR1 and CDR2: LGHNA, YNFKEQ. The CDR3: CASSQEGLAPSGQFF. The CDR3 DNA sequence: TGTGCCAGCAGCCAAGAGGGACTAGCGCCCTCGGGGCAGTTCTTC.

V and J are TRBV14 and TRBJ1-4, with D possibly matching TRBD1 (5 bases). Between the trimmed V and J ends, which lost 0 bases and 8 bases, there was a span of 16 bases. The V gene's germline CDR1 is SGHDN and CDR2 FVKESK. CDR3 length equals 16 residues. The CDR3 region is CASSQEFGGSKEKLFF. DNA of the CDR3: TGTGCCAGCAGCCAAGAATTTGGGGGGAGTAAGGAAAAACTGTTTTTT. The entire variable domain, with the rest obtained from reference TRBV14 and TRBJ1-4, is as follows: EAGVTQFPSHSVIEKGQTVTLRCDPISGHDNLYWYRRVMGKEIKFLLHFVKESKQDESGMPNNRFLAERTGGTYSTLKVQPAELEDSGVYFCASSQEFGGSKEKLFFGSGTQLSVL.

This chain connects TRBV7-3 to TRBJ2-2; no clear D gene. The germline gives CDR1 SGHTA, CDR2 FQGTGA. The CDR3 sequence is 15 residues long. V lost 1 base and J lost 2, with 8 bases in between. Here the CDR3 reads CASSLSGPNTGELFF. The CDR3 DNA reads as TGTGCCAGCAGCTTAAGTGGTCCCAACACCGGGGAGCTGTTTTTT.

This clonotype was observed many times. The rearrangement joins TRBV6-1 to TRBJ2-3; D uncertain. V gave up 8 bases and J gave up 0 bases, with 9 bases separating them. This CDR3 is built from 13 residues. CDR1 is MNHNS, CDR2 SASEGT, per germline. The CDR3 loop reads CASAMFSTDTQYF. Written as DNA, the CDR3 is TGTGCCAGCGCGATGTTTAGCACAGATACGCAGTATTTT.

This clonotype occurred a few times. The chain uses TRBV4-1 and TRBJ2-4; 12 nucleotides match TRBD2. Germline CDR1 MGHRA, CDR2 YSYEKL. CDR3 length: 19 amino acids. V shed 4 bases, J shed 1 base, and the junction held 11 bases outside the gene matches. The CDR3 DNA sequence: TGCGCCAGCAGCCTCCGGACTAGCGGGACACTTTTGGCCAAAAACATTCAGTACTTC. This codes for CASSLRTSGTLLAKNIQYF.

Many counts were recorded for this clonotype. The CDR3 DNA is TGTGCCAGCAGCTTGGCATTATTAAATGAAAAACTGTTTTTT. This translates into CASSLALLNEKLFF. This sequence joins TRBV7-2 and TRBJ1-4; D gene ambiguous. V was trimmed by 3 bases and J by 5 bases, leaving 10 bases between them. The CDR3 loop spans 14 amino acids. Germline V gene lookup returns CDR1 SGHTA and CDR2 FQGNSA.

Remarks on this clonotype: A much larger clone sits a single nucleotide away, making a read error possible. The chain carries TRBV5-6 and TRBJ2-5; tentatively, D is TRBD1 (5 bases). From germline, CDR1 is SGHDT and CDR2 YYEEEE. Between the trimmed V and J ends, which lost 2 bases and 4 bases, there was a span of 12 bases. The CDR3 length is 14 residues. The CDR3 sequence is CASSLVGARETQYF. The CDR3 DNA follows: TGTGCCAGCAGCTTAGTTGGGGCCCGAGAGACCCAGTACTTC.

This clonotype was detected a few times. The chain has TRBV9 and TRBJ2-3, with 9 bases aligning to TRBD2. V shed 3 bases, J shed 2 bases, and the junction held 10 bases outside the gene matches. CDR3 length: 17 residues. Germline V gene lookup returns CDR1 SGDLS and CDR2 YYNGEE. The CDR3 loop reads CASSAAERGAYTDTQYF. The CDR3 nucleotides read TGTGCCAGCAGCGCCGCCGAGCGGGGGGCATACACAGATACGCAGTATTTT.

The chain couples TRBV7-2 to TRBJ1-1, with D perhaps TRBD1 (6 bases). Trimming took off 3 bases at V and 10 bases at J, with 15 bases between the two ends. Per the germline V gene, CDR1 is SGHTA and CDR2 is FQGNSA. There are 13 residues in the CDR3. CDR3 DNA: TGTGCCAGCAGCTTGGGGGGCCGGGCGCCAGCTTTCTTT. Encoded protein: CASSLGGRAPAFF.

There are many counts of this clonotype. The chain recombines TRBV18 with TRBJ2-5; D gene unclear. Per germline, CDR1 KGHSH and CDR2 LQKENI. The CDR3 runs 12 residues. V lost 6 bases and J lost 2, with 7 bases in between. The CDR3 region is CASSVPQETQYF. CDR3 DNA sequence: TGTGCCAGCTCCGTCCCACAAGAGACCCAGTACTTC.

This clonotype has just a few counts. The CDR3 nucleotides read TGTGCCATCAGCGGACAGAACTATGGCTACACCTTC. Encoded protein: CAISGQNYGYTF. The chain carries TRBV10-3 and TRBJ1-2, with D maybe TRBD1 (6 bases). Germline V gives CDR1 ENHRY, CDR2 SYGVKD. V was trimmed by 6 bases and J by 2 bases, leaving 7 bases between them. This CDR3 is 12 amino acids long.

The V and J genes are TRBV4-1 and TRBJ2-7; 9 bases agree with TRBD2. The CDR3 is made up of 15 amino acids. Trimming removed 0 bases from V and 4 bases from J; junction bases left unmatched: 4. Germline loops: CDR1 MGHRA, CDR2 YSYEKL. The chain's CDR3 is CASSQDRRGGYEQYF. The CDR3 DNA reads TGCGCCAGCAGCCAAGATCGGCGGGGGGGGTACGAGCAGTACTTC.